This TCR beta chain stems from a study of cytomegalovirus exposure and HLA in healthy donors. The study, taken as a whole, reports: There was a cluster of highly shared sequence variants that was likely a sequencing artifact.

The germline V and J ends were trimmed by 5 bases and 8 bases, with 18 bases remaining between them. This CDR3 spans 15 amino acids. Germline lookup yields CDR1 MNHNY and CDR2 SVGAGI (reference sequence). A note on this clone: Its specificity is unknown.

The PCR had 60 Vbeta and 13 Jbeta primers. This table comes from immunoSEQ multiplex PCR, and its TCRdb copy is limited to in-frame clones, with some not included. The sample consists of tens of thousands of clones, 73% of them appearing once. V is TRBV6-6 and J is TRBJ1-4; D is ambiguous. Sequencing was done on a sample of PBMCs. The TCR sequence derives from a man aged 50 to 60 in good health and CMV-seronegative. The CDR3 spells CASSKKDSRPEKLFF. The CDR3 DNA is TGTGCCAGCAGTAAAAAGGACTCACGCCCCGAAAAACTGTTTTTT.